This T cell receptor (beta chain) was captured in a study of T cells in localized non-small cell lung cancer. The study's findings and limits: Increased T cell density in blood showed an association with longer overall survival. Among the tissues sampled, uninvolved adjacent lung had the highest T cell clonality, above tumor. Researchers found a median around 50 of the top 100 tumor clones in adjacent lung. Because sequencing included only one region (of the tumor), heterogeneity remains possible.

Assay: immunoSEQ multiplex PCR; the TCRdb copy retains only in-frame clones and omits some. The sample holds fewer than 20,000 clones, over 80% seen once. About this clone: Its antigen remains unidentified.

The CDR3 totals 17 residues. CDR1 MDHEN and CDR2 SYDVKM come from the germline V gene. Unmatched junction bases numbered 11, after V lost 5 bases and J lost 4 bases. This receptor was obtained from a woman aged 35 to 69 with stage I lung adenocarcinoma. V and J are TRBV28 and TRBJ2-3; TRBD2 agrees at 11 bases. Sequenced material: peripheral blood, taken before any cancer treatment. The CDR3 loop is CASSGTSGAVGADTQYF. CDR3 coding DNA: TGTGCCAGCAGTGGGACTAGCGGAGCGGTGGGCGCAGATACGCAGTATTTT. Full variable domain (missing parts from reference TRBV28 and TRBJ2-3): DVKVTQSSRYLVKRTGEKVFLECVQDMDHENMFWYRQDPGLGLRLIYFSYDVKMKEKGDIPEGYSVSREKKERFSLILESASTNQTSMYLCASSGTSGAVGADTQYFGPGTRLTVL.